Sequencing of this TCR beta chain was carried out in a study of shared clonotypes between healthy human individuals. Germline CDR1 and CDR2: SGHKS and YYEKEE (reference sequence). The germline V and J ends were trimmed by 4 bases and 0 bases, with 11 bases remaining between them. The length of the CDR3 is 16 residues. Sequenced by immunoSEQ multiplex PCR; TCRdb stores in-frame clones only, minus some. The sample has some 1,400,000 clones, approximately 97% seen once. This sequence joins TRBV5-5 and TRBJ2-6; D is undetermined. What was sequenced was naive CD4+ T cells sorted from blood. Documented subset: CD45RA+ positively selected. This receptor was identified in a man between 25 and 39 years old in good health. CDR3 DNA sequence: TGTGCCAGCAGCCCTTCTCCCGCCTCTGGGGCCAACGTCCTGACTTTC. Its protein is CASSPSPASGANVLTF.